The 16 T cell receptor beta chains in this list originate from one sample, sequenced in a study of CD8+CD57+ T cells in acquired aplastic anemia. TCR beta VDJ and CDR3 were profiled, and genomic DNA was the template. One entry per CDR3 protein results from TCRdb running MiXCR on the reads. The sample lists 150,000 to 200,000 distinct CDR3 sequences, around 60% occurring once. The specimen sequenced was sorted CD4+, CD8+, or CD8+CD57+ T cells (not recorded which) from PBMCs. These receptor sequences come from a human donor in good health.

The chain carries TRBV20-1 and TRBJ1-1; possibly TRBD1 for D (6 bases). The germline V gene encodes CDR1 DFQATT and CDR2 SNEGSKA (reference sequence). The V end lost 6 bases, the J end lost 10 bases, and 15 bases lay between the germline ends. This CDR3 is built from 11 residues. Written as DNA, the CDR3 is TGCAGTGCAATAGGGGGTGGAGGAGCTTTCTTT. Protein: CSAIGGGGAFF.

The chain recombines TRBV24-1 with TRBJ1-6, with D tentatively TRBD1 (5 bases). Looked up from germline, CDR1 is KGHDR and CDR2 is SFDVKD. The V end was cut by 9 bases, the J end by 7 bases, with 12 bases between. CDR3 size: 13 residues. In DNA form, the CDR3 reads TGTGCCACCCCCCAGGGTGGAAATTCACCCCTCCACTTT. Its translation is CATPQGGNSPLHF.

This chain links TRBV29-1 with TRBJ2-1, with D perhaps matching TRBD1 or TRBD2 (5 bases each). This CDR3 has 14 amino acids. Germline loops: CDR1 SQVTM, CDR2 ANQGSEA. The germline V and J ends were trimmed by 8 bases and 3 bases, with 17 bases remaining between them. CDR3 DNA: TGCAGCACTAGTAGAGGGGCGAGCTACAATGAGCAGTTCTTC. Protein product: CSTSRGASYNEQFF.

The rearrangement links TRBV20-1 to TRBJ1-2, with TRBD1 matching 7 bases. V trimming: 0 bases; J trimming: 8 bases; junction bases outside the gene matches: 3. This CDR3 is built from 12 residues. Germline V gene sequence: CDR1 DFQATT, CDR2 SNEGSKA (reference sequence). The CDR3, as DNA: TGCAGTGCTAGAGAGTCAGGGGGAGGCTACACCTTC. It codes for CSARESGGGYTF.

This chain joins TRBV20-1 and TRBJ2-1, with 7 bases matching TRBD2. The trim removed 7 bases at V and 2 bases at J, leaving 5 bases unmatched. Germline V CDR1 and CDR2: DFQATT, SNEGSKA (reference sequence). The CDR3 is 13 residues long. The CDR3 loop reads CSVQGTTYNEQFF. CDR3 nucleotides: TGCAGTGTTCAAGGGACTACCTACAATGAGCAGTTCTTC.

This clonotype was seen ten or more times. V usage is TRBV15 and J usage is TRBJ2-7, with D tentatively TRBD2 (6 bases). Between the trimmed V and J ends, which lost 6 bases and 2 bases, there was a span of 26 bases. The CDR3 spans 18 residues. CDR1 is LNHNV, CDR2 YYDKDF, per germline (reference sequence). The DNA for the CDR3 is TGTGCCACCAGTCGCTACCTACCACATGGAGGGACTCCCTACGAGCAGTACTTC. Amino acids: CATSRYLPHGGTPYEQYF.

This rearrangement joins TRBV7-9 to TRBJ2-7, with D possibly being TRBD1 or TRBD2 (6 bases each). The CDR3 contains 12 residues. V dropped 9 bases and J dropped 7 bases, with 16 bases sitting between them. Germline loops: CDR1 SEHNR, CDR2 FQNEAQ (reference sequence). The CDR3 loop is CARKGGLPEQYF. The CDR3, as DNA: TGTGCCAGGAAAGGGGGACTGCCGGAGCAGTACTTC.

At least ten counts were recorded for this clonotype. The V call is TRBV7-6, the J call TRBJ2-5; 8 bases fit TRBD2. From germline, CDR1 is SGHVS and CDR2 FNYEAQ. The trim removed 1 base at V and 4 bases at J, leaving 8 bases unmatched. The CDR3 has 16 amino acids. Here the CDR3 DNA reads TGTGCCAGCAGCTTAGATAGCAGCGGGGGATCAGAGACCCAGTACTTC. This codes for CASSLDSSGGSETQYF.

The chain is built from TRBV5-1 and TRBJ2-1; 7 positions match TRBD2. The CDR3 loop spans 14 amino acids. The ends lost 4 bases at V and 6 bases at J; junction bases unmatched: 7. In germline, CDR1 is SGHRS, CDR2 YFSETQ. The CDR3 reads CASSRLADLNEQFF. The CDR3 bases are TGCGCCAGCAGCCGGCTAGCGGACCTCAATGAGCAGTTCTTC.

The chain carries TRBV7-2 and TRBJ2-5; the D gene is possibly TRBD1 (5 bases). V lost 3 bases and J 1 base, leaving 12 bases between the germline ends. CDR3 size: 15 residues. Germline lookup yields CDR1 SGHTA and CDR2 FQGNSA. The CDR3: CASSFAGFFQETQYF. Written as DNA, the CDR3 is TGTGCCAGCAGCTTCGCAGGGTTCTTCCAAGAGACCCAGTACTTC.

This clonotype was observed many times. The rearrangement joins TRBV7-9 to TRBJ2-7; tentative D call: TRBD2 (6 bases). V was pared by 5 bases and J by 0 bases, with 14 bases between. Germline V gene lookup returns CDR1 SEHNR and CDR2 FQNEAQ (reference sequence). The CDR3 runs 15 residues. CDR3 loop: CASSADGDSSYEQYF. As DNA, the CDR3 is TGTGCCAGCAGCGCCGATGGGGACTCCTCCTACGAGCAGTACTTC.

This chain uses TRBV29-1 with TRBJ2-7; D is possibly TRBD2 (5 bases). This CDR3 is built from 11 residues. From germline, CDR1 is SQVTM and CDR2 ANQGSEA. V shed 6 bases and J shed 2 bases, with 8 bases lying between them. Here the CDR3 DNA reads TGCAGCGTCCGGGGTACCTACGAGCAGTACTTC. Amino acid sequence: CSVRGTYEQYF.

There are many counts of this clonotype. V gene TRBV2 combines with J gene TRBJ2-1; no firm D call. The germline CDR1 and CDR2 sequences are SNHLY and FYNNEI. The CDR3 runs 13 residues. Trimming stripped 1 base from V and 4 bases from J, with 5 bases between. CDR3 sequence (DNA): TGTGCCAGCAGTGAAGGACTTTACAATGAGCAGTTCTTC. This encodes CASSEGLYNEQFF.

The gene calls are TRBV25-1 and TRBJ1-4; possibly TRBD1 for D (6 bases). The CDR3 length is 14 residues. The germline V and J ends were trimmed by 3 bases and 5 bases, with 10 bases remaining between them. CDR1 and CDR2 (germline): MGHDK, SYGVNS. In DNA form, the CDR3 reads TGTGCCAGCAGTGACGGACAGCAAAATGAAAAACTGTTTTTT. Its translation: CASSDGQQNEKLFF.

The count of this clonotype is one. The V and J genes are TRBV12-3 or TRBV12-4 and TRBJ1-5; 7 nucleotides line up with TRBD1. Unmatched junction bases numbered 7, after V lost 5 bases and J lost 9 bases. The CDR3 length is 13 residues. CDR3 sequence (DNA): TGTGCCAGCAGTACAGGGGAGGAGCGGCCCCAGCATTTT. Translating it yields CASSTGEERPQHF.

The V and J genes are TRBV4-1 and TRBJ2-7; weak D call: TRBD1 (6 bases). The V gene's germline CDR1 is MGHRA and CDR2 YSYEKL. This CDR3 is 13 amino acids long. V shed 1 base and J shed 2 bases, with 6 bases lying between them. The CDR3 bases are TGCGCCAGCAGCCAAGCAGGGGCCTACGAGCAGTACTTC. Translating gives CASSQAGAYEQYF.